This passage covers 9 T cell receptor beta chains from one sample sequenced in a study of identical twins. One entry per CDR3 protein, called by TCRdb with MiXCR from the 5' RACE reads. The sample yields 450,000 or so distinct CDR3 sequences, around 14% seen once. The data were also submitted as part of a second study, on yellow fever vaccine responses in identical twins.

The material sequenced was CD4+ T cells sorted from blood. All receptors come from a woman aged 18-29 years in good health.

This chain joins TRBV20-1 and TRBJ2-7; perhaps TRBD1 as D (8 bases). There are 15 residues in the CDR3. Trimming took 5 bases from V and 3 from J, leaving 20 bases between them. Looked up from germline, CDR1 is DFQATT and CDR2 is SNEGSKA (reference sequence). The CDR3 bases are TGCAGTGCTGGCAGACCACAGGGGGGGATCTACGAGCAGTACTTC. It yields the protein CSAGRPQGGIYEQYF.

The CDR3: CASLPLGGTDPRNTQYF. In DNA, the CDR3 is TGTGCCAGTCTTCCCCTAGGCGGGACGGACCCAAGGAATACGCAGTATTTT. J is TRBJ2-3 and V is TRBV19; TRBD2 is a possible D gene (6 bases). V lost 8 bases, J lost 7 bases, and 28 bases lay in between. The CDR3 consists of 17 residues. Germline V CDR1 and CDR2: LNHDA, SQIVND (reference sequence).

This clonotype came up a few times. The chain is built from TRBV28 and TRBJ2-3, with 9 nucleotides matching TRBD2. The germline gives CDR1 MDHEN, CDR2 SYDVKM. Unmatched junction bases numbered 3, after V lost 5 bases and J lost 0 bases. This CDR3 is 15 amino acids long. CDR3 sequence reads: CASSLAGYSTDTQYF. CDR3 DNA sequence: TGTGCCAGCAGTCTAGCGGGGTATAGCACAGATACGCAGTATTTT.

In its sample, this clonotype was seen a few times. This chain links TRBV18 with TRBJ2-5; a weak D match, TRBD2 (5 bases). This CDR3 is 15 amino acids long. Germline V gene data show CDR1 as KGHSH and CDR2 as LQKENI. The V gene lost 1 base and the J gene lost 5 bases, with 14 bases spanning the gap. The CDR3 DNA reads as TGTGCCAGCTCACCACATCCGGGAAGGGAGGAGACCCAGTACTTC. It codes for CASSPHPGREETQYF.

J is TRBJ1-6 and V is TRBV9; D unclear. V lost 0 bases and J 8 bases, leaving 9 bases between the germline ends. Looked up from germline, CDR1 is SGDLS and CDR2 is YYNGEE. The CDR3 extends over 14 amino acids. CDR3 bases: TGTGCCAGCAGCGTAGAAGGATTCGATTCACCCCTCCACTTT. Its translation is CASSVEGFDSPLHF.

This clonotype has a handful of counts. The V call is TRBV20-1, the J call TRBJ2-3; D is possibly TRBD2 (6 bases). This CDR3 region has 13 residues. Germline V gives CDR1 DFQATT, CDR2 SNEGSKA (reference sequence). V was trimmed by 2 bases and J by 4 bases, leaving 10 bases between them. CDR3 sequence (DNA): TGCAGTGCTAGATCCACGGGAGCAGATACGCAGTATTTT. It yields the protein CSARSTGADTQYF.

V gene TRBV15 combines with J gene TRBJ1-1; no definite D call. The V end was cut by 3 bases, the J end by 2 bases, with 7 bases between. This CDR3 spans 13 amino acids. The V gene's germline CDR1 is LNHNV and CDR2 YYDKDF (reference sequence). The CDR3 bases are TGTGCCACCAGCAGCAGATTTAACACTGAAGCTTTCTTT. Its protein is CATSSRFNTEAFF.

This clonotype has only a few counts. V usage is TRBV4-2 and J usage is TRBJ2-1; 11 bases line up with TRBD2. The V segment lost 1 base and the J segment 6 bases; nucleotides outside the gene matches: 11. Germline V CDR1 and CDR2: LGHNA, YNFKEQ. The CDR3 runs to 18 residues. This chain's CDR3 is CASSQGSSGGPRGNEQFF. CDR3 DNA sequence: TGTGCCAGCAGCCAAGGGTCTAGCGGGGGGCCTCGTGGCAATGAGCAGTTCTTC.

The chain employs TRBV11-2 and TRBJ2-1; D remains unclear. The length of the CDR3 is 16 residues. CDR1 SGHAT and CDR2 FQNNGV come from the germline V gene. The V end was cut by 3 bases, the J end by 0 bases, with 12 bases between. The CDR3 region has the DNA TGTGCCAGCAGCTTCGGTACAAAGAGCTCCTACAATGAGCAGTTCTTC. It specifies CASSFGTKSSYNEQFF. Using reference TRBV11-2 and TRBJ2-1 for the parts outside the CDR3, the full variable domain is EAGVAQSPRYKIIEKRQSVAFWCNPISGHATLYWYQQILGQGPKLLIQFQNNGVVDDSQLPKDRFSAERLKGVDSTLKIQPAKLEDSAVYLCASSFGTKSSYNEQFFGPGTRLTVL.